This T cell receptor beta chain came from a study of patients and donors after allogeneic stem cell transplantation (TCRdb year 2020). As encoded in the germline V gene, CDR1 is SGHTA while CDR2 is FQGNSA. CDR3 length: 13 amino acids, cysteine to phenylalanine. The kept DNA is CDR3 alone, 39 bases in frame from the first base. Relative to germline, V is 5 bases shorter and J is 1 base shorter, with 6 bases between their ends. Libraries were constructed by RT-PCR. The sequencer listed for this sample is NextSeq 550. TCRdb took the public reads, trimmed them with fastp at Q25, ran MiXCR for clone calling and kept in-frame beta chains. Entries that share a CDR3 protein sequence are merged under the most common genes and DNA. The sample table shows about 1,700 distinct CDR3 sequences, and approximately 23% are seen once. The leading ten clones occupy more than 10% of the sample. As a fraction of the sample, this clonotype is large (0.1 to 1%). There is no known antigen for this receptor. Base quality data are lacking; no much larger clone is found one base away.

Rearrangement joined TRBV7-2 to TRBJ2-1; the D gene assignment is ambiguous. The sequenced material came from blood, either unsorted or a sorted T cell fraction (not recorded which). The TCR comes from a human donor who was either an allogeneic HSCT recipient or a stem cell or donor lymphocyte infusion donor (not recorded which). It is not recorded whose cells these are; they may come from a transplant donor. The sequenced DNA: TGTGCCAGCAGCGCTTTATCCTACAATGAGCAGTTCTTC. Translated, it reads CASSALSYNEQFF.